This T cell receptor (beta chain) is drawn from a study of cytomegalovirus exposure and HLA in healthy donors. Study as a whole: Most donors, 81% of a few hundred genotyped, fell in the Caucasian-associated ancestry cluster.

V shed 0 bases and J shed 3 bases, with 10 bases lying between them. Per the germline V gene, CDR1 is SGDLS and CDR2 is YYNGEE. The CDR3 contains 14 residues. The PCR made use of 60 Vbeta and 13 Jbeta primers. Original analysis: Per a later analysis, the number of unique TCR beta chains was approximately 80 million, of which around 9.9 million were shared. Using immunoSEQ multiplex PCR, the repertoire was profiled, and TCRdb retains in-frame clones only, with some absent. V and J calls plus clone size are reproduced from that table; the DNA served to infer D and trimming. The sample lists 150,000 to 200,000 clones; around 76% were seen once. A remark on this clone: Its antigen is as yet unknown.

The study's findings and limits: Sequencing likely generated an artifact that appeared as a cluster of highly shared sequence variants.

What was sequenced was PBMCs. This chain connects TRBV9 to TRBJ2-7, with D possibly matching TRBD2 (6 bases). The clonotype comes from a young man in good health and CMV-seronegative. The CDR3 DNA sequence: TGTGCCAGCAGCGTAGGCGGAGGGAACTACGAGCAGTACTTC. This gives the protein CASSVGGGNYEQYF.